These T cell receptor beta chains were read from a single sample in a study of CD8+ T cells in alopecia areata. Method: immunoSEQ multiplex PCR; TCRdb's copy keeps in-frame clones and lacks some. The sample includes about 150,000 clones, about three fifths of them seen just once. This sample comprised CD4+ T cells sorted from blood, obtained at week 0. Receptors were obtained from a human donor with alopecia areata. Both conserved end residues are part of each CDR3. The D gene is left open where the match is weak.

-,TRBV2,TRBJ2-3,CASLDAITPGRNTDTQYF
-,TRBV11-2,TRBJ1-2,CASSLGPGTNYGYTF
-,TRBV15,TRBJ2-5,CATSRDFTSQETQYF
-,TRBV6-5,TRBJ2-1,CASRTNNEQFF
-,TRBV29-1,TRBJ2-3,CSASGTQSTDTQYF
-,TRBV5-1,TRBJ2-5,CASSLLVGVAKETQYF
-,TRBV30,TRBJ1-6,CACGFYSYNSPLHF
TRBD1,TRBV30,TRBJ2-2,CAFRTGANTGELFF
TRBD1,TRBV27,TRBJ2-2,CASSFRQGVGTGELFF
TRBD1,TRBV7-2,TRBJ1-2,CASSVQGAQGRGYTF
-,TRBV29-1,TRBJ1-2,CSVLTGRGYGYTF
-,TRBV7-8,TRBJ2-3,CASSFLGHQDTQYF
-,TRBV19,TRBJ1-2,CASSPRQLIYGYTF
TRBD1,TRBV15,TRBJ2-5,CATSRGNRGPQETQYF
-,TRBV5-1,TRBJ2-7,CASSLDRQDGYEQYF
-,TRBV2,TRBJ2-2,CASSAPGRGGELFF
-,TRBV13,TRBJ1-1,CASSLGAANTEAFF
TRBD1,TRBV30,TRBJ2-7,CAWSGGQGQYF
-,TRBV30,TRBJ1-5,CAWSGSSNQPQHF
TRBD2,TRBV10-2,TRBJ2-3,CASSGKLAGVTDTQYF
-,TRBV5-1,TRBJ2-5,CASSREVGETQYF
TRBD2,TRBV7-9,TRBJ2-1,CASSPPGGQRNEQFF
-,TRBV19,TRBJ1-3,CASASWTKGGNTIYF
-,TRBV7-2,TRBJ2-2,CASSLGVGAGELFF
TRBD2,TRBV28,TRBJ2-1,CASSSGLAGGNEQFF
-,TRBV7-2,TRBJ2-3,CASSLLPDTQYF
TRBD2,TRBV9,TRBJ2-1,CASSGTSGGYNEQFF
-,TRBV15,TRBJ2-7,CATSRGGQLGSYEQYF
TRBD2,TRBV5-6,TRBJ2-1,CASSLGTSEYNEQFF
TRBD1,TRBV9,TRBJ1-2,CASSLGTGVGYTF
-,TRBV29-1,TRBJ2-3,CSARPSPSTDTQYF
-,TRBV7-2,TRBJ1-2,CASRPPGYGYTF
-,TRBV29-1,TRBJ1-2,CSVGMGRSNYGYTF
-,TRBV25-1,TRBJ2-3,CASSLQSTDTQYF
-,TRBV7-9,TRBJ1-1,CASSQPRAFF
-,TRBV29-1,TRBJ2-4,CSVDGGLGDIQYF
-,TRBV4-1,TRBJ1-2,CASSLNRAGRYGYTF
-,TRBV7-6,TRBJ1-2,CASSLEDGLSYTF
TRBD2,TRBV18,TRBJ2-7,CASSEAGAWYF
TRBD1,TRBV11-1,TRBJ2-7,CASSRGQGAHEQYF
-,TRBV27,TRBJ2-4,CASSLQDLKNIQYF
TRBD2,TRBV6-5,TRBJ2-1,CASSRTSGGAEQFF
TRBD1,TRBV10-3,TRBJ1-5,CAIRQGMGQPQHF
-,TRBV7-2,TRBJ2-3,CASSISLTSTDTQYF
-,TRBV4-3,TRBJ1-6,CASSRYGRSGDSPLHF
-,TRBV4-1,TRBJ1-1,CASSPRGVTDTEAFF
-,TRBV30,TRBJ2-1,CACPGMSSYNEQFF
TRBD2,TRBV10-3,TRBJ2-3,CAIEVPAGGLYF
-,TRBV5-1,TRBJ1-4,CASSLGRDEKLFF
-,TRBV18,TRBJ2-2,CASSETVNTGELFF
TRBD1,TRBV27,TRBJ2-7,CASSLTAGTGGYEQYF
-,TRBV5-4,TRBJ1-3,CASSRKQGFGNTIYF